One and the same sample provided the 26 T cell receptor beta chains below, sequenced in a study. Cells sorted as Tregs were CD4+, CD25+ and CD127-/low. TCRdb re-derived calls from the 5' RACE reads in MiXCR, one entry per CDR3 protein. The sample carries over 40,000 distinct CDR3 sequences, 22% recorded once. The sequencing sample was made of Tregs sorted from blood. The receptors originated from a female donor with breast cancer.

The chain carries TRBV7-9 and TRBJ1-1, with D uncertain. The CDR3 runs 13 residues. The ends were cut back, 5 bases at V and 0 bases at J, with 7 bases in the middle. Germline CDR1 reads SEHNR; CDR2 reads FQNEAQ (reference sequence). The CDR3 region is CASSPYLNTEAFF. The CDR3 DNA follows: TGTGCCAGCAGCCCCTACCTGAACACTGAAGCTTTCTTT.

The sample holds many counts of this clonotype. The rearrangement links TRBV5-4 to TRBJ2-6; 7 positions agree with TRBD1. Germline-derived CDR1 and CDR2 are SGHNT and YYREEE (reference sequence). V lost 6 bases, J lost 2 bases, and 5 bases stayed unmatched. This CDR3 has 15 amino acids. CDR3 DNA: TGTGCCAGCAATAACCAGGGGGCTGGGGCCAACGTCCTGACTTTC. It yields the protein CASNNQGAGANVLTF.

The sample holds many counts of this clonotype. The chain couples TRBV12-3 or TRBV12-4 to TRBJ2-5, with D possibly TRBD1 on 5 matching bases. The CDR3 length is 13 residues. V lost 7 bases and J 5 bases, leaving 14 bases between the germline ends. CDR3 bases: TGTGCCAGCAAGGGGTCGGCGTCGGAGACCCAGTACTTC. Residues: CASKGSASETQYF.

The genes are TRBV7-2 and TRBJ2-7; maybe TRBD1 (6 bases). V gave up 8 bases and J gave up 4 bases, with 24 bases separating them. CDR3 length: 16 residues. CDR1 is SGHTA, CDR2 FQGNSA, per germline. The CDR3 is CASGGMTGALRYEQYF. CDR3 bases: TGTGCCAGCGGCGGAATGACAGGAGCCCTGAGGTACGAGCAGTACTTC.

The chain joins TRBV2 to TRBJ1-6; 7 nucleotides agree with TRBD1. The junction had 11 bases not matched to a gene; V was cut back by 1 base and J by 11 bases. This CDR3 contains 16 residues. CDR1 and CDR2 (germline): SNHLY, FYNNEI. The CDR3 here is CASSEDRGDRETPLHF. CDR3 DNA sequence: TGTGCCAGCAGTGAAGATCGAGGGGACAGAGAGACACCCCTCCACTTT.

This clonotype has a count of ten or more. The rearrangement uses TRBV12-3 or TRBV12-4 and TRBJ2-2, with 7 bases identical to TRBD2. This CDR3 spans 18 amino acids. The J segment lost 7 bases and the V segment lost 5 bases, leaving 19 bases of the junction unmatched. CDR3 nucleotides: TGTGCCAGCAGTCTGGTCGGGGCTAGCGGCCTAATACTCGGGGAGCTGTTTTTT. Encoded protein: CASSLVGASGLILGELFF.

This clonotype was detected a few times. The V call is TRBV28, the J call TRBJ1-6; a weak D match, TRBD1 (5 bases). V lost 8 bases to trimming and J lost 8 bases, with 19 bases between them. The CDR3 spans 15 residues. The germline V gene encodes CDR1 MDHEN and CDR2 SYDVKM. The CDR3 DNA is TGTGCCAGCTGCCGCCCTTGGGGGTTTGATTCACCCCTCCACTTT. Its translation: CASCRPWGFDSPLHF.

As regards this clonotype: The CDR3 end shows no conserved phenylalanine or tryptophan, and so a read error is likely. This chain connects TRBV20-1 to TRBJ2-1; 7 bases line up with TRBD2. CDR3 length: 13 amino acids. Germline-derived CDR1 and CDR2 are DFQATT and SNEGSKA (reference sequence). The DNA for the CDR3 is TGCGGCGCGGGCGGGAGTGGGGGGGATGAGCAGTTCTCC. Its translation is CGAGGSGGDEQFS.

The chain recombines TRBV11-2 with TRBJ2-1; weak D call: TRBD2 (5 bases). CDR1 is SGHAT, CDR2 FQNNGV, per germline. Trimming pared 1 base from V and 4 bases from J, leaving 20 bases between. The CDR3 is 18 residues long. CDR3 sequence (DNA): TGTGCCAGCAGCTTAGTATATGGGTTAGCGCATAAGTACAATGAGCAGTTCTTC. Protein product: CASSLVYGLAHKYNEQFF.

The chain is built from TRBV20-1 and TRBJ2-7, with D possibly being TRBD1 (6 bases). The CDR3 contains 18 residues. The germline CDR1 and CDR2 sequences are DFQATT and SNEGSKA (reference sequence). V was pared by 4 bases and J by 6 bases, with 31 bases between. The CDR3 spells CSATTKYRDTKYMSEQYF. CDR3 nucleotide sequence: TGCAGTGCTACTACAAAATACCGGGACACAAAATATATGAGCGAGCAGTACTTC.

On this clonotype: This could be a read error, since a much larger clone is one nucleotide away. V and J are TRBV9 and TRBJ2-1, with D unresolved. The CDR3 is 16 amino acids. Per germline, CDR1 SGDLS and CDR2 YYNGEE. The DNA for the CDR3 is TGTGCCTGCAGCGTAGCTGAGGTGGGCTCCTACAATGAGCAGTTCTTC. It codes for CACSVAEVGSYNEQFF.

About this clonotype itself: Compared with germline, one end of the junction differs, possibly owing to a read error. The chain links TRBV25-1 to TRBJ2-2; a possible D gene is TRBD2 (6 bases). CDR1 and CDR2 from the germline V gene are MGHDK and SYGVNS. The CDR3 length is 16 residues. The CDR3 DNA reads as TGTGCCAGCAGGGGTGGTGTACGGGAGAATGGCGGGGTGCTGTTTTTT. It specifies CASRGGVRENGGVLFF.

This clonotype was seen ten or more times. The chain joins TRBV4-3 to TRBJ1-1; perhaps TRBD1 as D (5 bases). CDR1 is LGHNA, CDR2 YSLEER, per germline. V dropped 3 bases and J dropped 1 base, with 9 bases sitting between them. There are 14 residues in the CDR3. This CDR3 is CASSQGPRNTEAFF. The CDR3 bases are TGCGCCAGCAGCCAGGGACCGAGGAACACTGAAGCTTTCTTT.

This clonotype was observed many times. The rearrangement uses TRBV20-1 and TRBJ2-1; 13 bases are shared with TRBD2. The CDR3 runs to 16 residues. CDR1 DFQATT and CDR2 SNEGSKA come from the germline V gene (reference sequence). V gave up 1 base and J gave up 5 bases; unmatched junction bases: 5. CDR3 coding DNA: TGCAGTGCTAGAGGGTATGGGACTAGCGGGAACAATGAGCAGTTCTTC. As protein: CSARGYGTSGNNEQFF.

This clonotype has only a few counts. CDR3 DNA: TGTGCCAGCAGCCAAGAAACAGAAGTCTACGAGCAGTACTTC. This gives the protein CASSQETEVYEQYF. This chain links TRBV4-2 with TRBJ2-7; unclear D gene. The V end was cut by 0 bases, the J end by 3 bases, with 9 bases between. This CDR3 is 14 amino acids long. The germline gives CDR1 LGHNA, CDR2 YNFKEQ.

The gene calls are TRBV7-2 and TRBJ2-1, with D possibly being TRBD1 or TRBD2 (5 bases each). This CDR3 region has 15 residues. Trimming stripped 7 bases from V and 6 bases from J, with 19 bases between. The germline V gene has CDR1 SGHTA and CDR2 FQGNSA. CDR3: CASTLEGIMVNEQFF. DNA of the CDR3: TGTGCCAGCACCCTTGAGGGGATTATGGTCAATGAGCAGTTCTTC.

This rearrangement joins TRBV2 to TRBJ2-7; D gene uncertain. This CDR3 spans 11 amino acids. With 8 bases removed from V and 4 bases from J, the gap between germline ends came to 9 bases. Germline assignment: CDR1 SNHLY and CDR2 FYNNEI. The CDR3 DNA is TGTGCCAGCGGAGAAGGATACGAGCAGTACTTC. This encodes CASGEGYEQYF.

This clonotype was observed at least ten times. V usage is TRBV3-1 and J usage is TRBJ2-2; D gene uncertain. Germline V gene lookup returns CDR1 LGHDT and CDR2 YNNKEL (reference sequence). Deletions cut 2 bases from V and 7 bases from J, with 8 bases between. The CDR3 is 13 amino acids. CDR3 loop: CASSQFTSGELFF. The CDR3 nucleotides are TGTGCCAGCAGCCAATTTACCAGCGGGGAGCTGTTTTTT.

This clonotype has just a few counts. The rearrangement links TRBV6-5 to TRBJ1-4; perhaps TRBD1 as D (5 bases). CDR1 and CDR2 (germline): MNHEY, SVGAGI. The CDR3 runs to 15 residues. Deletions cut 6 bases from V and 0 bases from J, with 11 bases between. The CDR3 sequence is CASRRTGPTNEKLFF. CDR3 bases: TGTGCCAGCAGACGTACAGGTCCAACTAATGAAAAACTGTTTTTT.

Comment on this clonotype: A junction boundary mismatches the germline segment, possibly from a read error. This rearrangement joins TRBV4-1 to TRBJ2-7; 7 positions agree with TRBD1. CDR1 and CDR2 (germline): MGHRA, YSYEKL. This CDR3 comprises 15 residues. In nucleotides, the CDR3 is TGCGCCAACAGCCAAGGAGCCGAAACAGGGGACGAGCAGTACTTC. Translating it yields CANSQGAETGDEQYF.

This clonotype was detected ten times or more. The V call is TRBV5-1, the J call TRBJ2-5; D uncertain. The CDR3 spans 13 residues. Between the trimmed V and J ends, which lost 4 bases and 5 bases, there was a span of 12 bases. The V gene's germline CDR1 is SGHRS and CDR2 YFSETQ. The CDR3 here is CASSPRTRETQYF. The CDR3 DNA reads TGCGCCAGCAGCCCCAGGACGCGGGAGACCCAGTACTTC.

This clonotype was seen a few times. The chain uses TRBV7-3 and TRBJ2-2, with 8 bases lining up with TRBD2. This CDR3 region has 13 residues. Germline loops: CDR1 SGHTA, CDR2 FQGTGA. V lost 5 bases, J lost 7 bases, and 3 bases stayed unmatched. The CDR3, as DNA: TGTGCCAGCAGCCGGGGGGGGAGCGGGGAGCTGTTTTTT. Translated: CASSRGGSGELFF.

At least ten counts were recorded for this clonotype. The chain joins TRBV6-5 to TRBJ2-6; D is unclear. The ends were cut back, 2 bases at V and 4 bases at J, with 9 bases in the middle. The CDR3 sequence is 15 residues long. The germline V gene has CDR1 MNHEY and CDR2 SVGAGI. The CDR3 loop reads CASSYTSSGANVLTF. For the CDR3, the DNA is TGTGCCAGCAGTTACACCAGCTCCGGGGCCAACGTCCTGACTTTC.

In its sample, this clonotype was seen a few times. It may be a read error: a sequence one base away is much more abundant. V is TRBV6-5 and J is TRBJ2-7; TRBD1 matches at 8 bases. The CDR3 contains 15 residues. The ends lost 6 bases at V and 3 bases at J; junction bases unmatched: 10. Looked up from germline, CDR1 is MNHEY and CDR2 is SVGAGI. CDR3 in amino acids: CASSLGQELVYEQYF. CDR3 DNA: TGTGCCAGCAGCCTGGGACAGGAACTAGTCTACGAGCAGTACTTC.

This clonotype appeared a single time. The DNA is omitted, as the CDR3 cannot be located on it reliably, and the CDR3 follows TCRdb's listing. This rearrangement joins TRBV5-1 to TRBJ2-2; the table's D call TRBD1 went unverified against the DNA. In germline, CDR1 is SGHRS, CDR2 YFSETQ. From its first to its last residue, the CDR3 has 19 amino acids. Here the CDR3 reads CASSSGTGVYEQYFGELFF.

The chain carries TRBV5-1 and TRBJ2-6, with 7 nucleotides matching TRBD1. The germline gives CDR1 SGHRS, CDR2 YFSETQ. V shed 4 bases and J 0 bases; nucleotides not matched to a gene: 7. The CDR3 is 17 residues long. In DNA, the CDR3 is TGCGCCAGCAGCCCCGGGACAGTGAACTCTGGGGCCAACGTCCTGACTTTC. Translated: CASSPGTVNSGANVLTF.